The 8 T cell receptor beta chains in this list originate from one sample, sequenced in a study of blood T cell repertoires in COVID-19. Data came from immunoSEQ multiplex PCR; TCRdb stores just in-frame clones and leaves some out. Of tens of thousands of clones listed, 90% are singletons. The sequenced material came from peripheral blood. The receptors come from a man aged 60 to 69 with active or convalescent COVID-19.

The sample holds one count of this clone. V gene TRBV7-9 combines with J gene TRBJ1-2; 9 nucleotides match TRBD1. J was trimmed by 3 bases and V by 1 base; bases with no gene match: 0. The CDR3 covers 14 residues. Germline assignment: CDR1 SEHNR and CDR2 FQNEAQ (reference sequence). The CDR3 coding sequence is TGTGCCAGCAGCTTAGGGACAGGGGACTATGGCTACACCTTC. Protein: CASSLGTGDYGYTF.

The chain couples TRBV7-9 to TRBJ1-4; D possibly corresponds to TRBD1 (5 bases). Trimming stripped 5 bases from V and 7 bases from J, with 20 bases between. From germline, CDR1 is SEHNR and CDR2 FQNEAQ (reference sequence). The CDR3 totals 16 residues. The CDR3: CASSRTRTPSGEKLFF. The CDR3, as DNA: TGTGCCAGCAGCCGAACCCGGACACCCTCGGGTGAAAAACTGTTTTTT.

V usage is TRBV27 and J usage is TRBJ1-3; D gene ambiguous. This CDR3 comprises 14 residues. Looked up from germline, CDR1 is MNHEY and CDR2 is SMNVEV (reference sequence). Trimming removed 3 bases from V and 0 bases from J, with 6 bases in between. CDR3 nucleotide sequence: TGTGCCAGCAGTTTCACAGCCTCTGGAAACACCATATATTTT. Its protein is CASSFTASGNTIYF.

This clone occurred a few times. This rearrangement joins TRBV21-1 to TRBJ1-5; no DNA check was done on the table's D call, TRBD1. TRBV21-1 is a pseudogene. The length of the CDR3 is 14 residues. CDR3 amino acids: CASSKADSNQPQHF. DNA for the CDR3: TGTGCCAGCAGCAAGGCCGATAGCAATCAGCCCCAGCATTTT.

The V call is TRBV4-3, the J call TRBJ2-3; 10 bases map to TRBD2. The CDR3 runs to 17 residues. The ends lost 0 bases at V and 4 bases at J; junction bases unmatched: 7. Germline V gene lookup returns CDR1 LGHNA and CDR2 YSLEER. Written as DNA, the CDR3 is TGCGCCAGCAGCCAAGATCGGGAGCTAGCGGGAGCAGATACGCAGTATTTT. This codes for CASSQDRELAGADTQYF.

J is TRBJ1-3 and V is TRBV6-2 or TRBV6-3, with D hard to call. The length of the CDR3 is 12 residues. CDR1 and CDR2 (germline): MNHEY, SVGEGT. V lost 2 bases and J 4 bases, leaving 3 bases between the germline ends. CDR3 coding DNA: TGTGCCAGCAGTTACCGGGGAAACACCATATATTTT. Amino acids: CASSYRGNTIYF.

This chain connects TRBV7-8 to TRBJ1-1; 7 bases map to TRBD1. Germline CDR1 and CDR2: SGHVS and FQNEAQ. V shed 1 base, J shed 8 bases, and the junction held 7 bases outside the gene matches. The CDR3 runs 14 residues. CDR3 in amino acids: CASSLERGLGEAFF. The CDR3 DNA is TGTGCCAGCAGCTTAGAGAGGGGGCTGGGGGAAGCTTTCTTT.

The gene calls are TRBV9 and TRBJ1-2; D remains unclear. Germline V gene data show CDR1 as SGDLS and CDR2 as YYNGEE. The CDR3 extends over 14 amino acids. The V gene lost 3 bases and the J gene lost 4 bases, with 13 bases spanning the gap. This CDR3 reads CASSGRSLLYGYTF. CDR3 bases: TGTGCCAGCAGCGGCAGGTCCTTACTCTATGGCTACACCTTC.